Detailed here is one TCR beta chain. What it binds is not known. An Oncomine TCR Beta short-read assay was used to sequence the DNA from cultured CD4+ T cells. TCRdb ran MiXCR on the PCR reads and lists one entry per CDR3 protein. The table shows about 15,000 distinct CDR3 sequences, with 26% occurring only once. The data are from a study of vaccination and CD4 T cells after COVID-19. The CDR3 runs to 19 residues. Per the germline V gene, CDR1 is SGHNT and CDR2 is YENEEA. Trimming cost V 4 bases and J 0 bases; bases outside gene matches: 12. Specified treatment: roughly ten-day PBMC culture with coronavirus spike peptide pools or control peptides (ViraFEST assay). General study findings and limits: The appearance of a median 86.3% of reactive clones in convalescent patients occurred only post-vaccination.

The TCR comes from a human donor with COVID-19. The sample taken for sequencing was cultured CD4+ T cells from blood. This chain connects TRBV11-3 to TRBJ1-3; 10 positions agree with TRBD1. The CDR3 is CASSSSTRTGGSSGNTIYF. CDR3 coding DNA: TGTGCCAGCAGCTCCTCCACCCGGACAGGGGGATCCTCTGGAAACACCATATATTTT.